This T cell receptor beta chain was documented in a study of naive and memory T cell subsets. An oligonucleotide containing a UMI was ligated to the 3' end of TCR cDNA. Unsorted total RNA, 1 to 1000 ng, was DNase treated before reverse transcription. Ligated cDNA underwent four rounds of PCR with nested alpha and beta constant region primers and SP2. MiXCR, applied by TCRdb to the 5' RACE reads, yields one record per CDR3 protein. The sample carries 55,000 to 65,000 distinct CDR3 sequences, around 8% recorded once. With 5 bases clipped from V and 9 bases from J, the junction kept 15 bases outside the gene matches. CDR3 size: 16 residues. Germline-derived CDR1 and CDR2 are DFQATT and SNEGSKA (reference sequence).

The TCR comes from a female donor in good health. This chain connects TRBV20-1 to TRBJ2-3; 12 bases map to TRBD2. CDR3 bases: TGCAGTGCTCGACTAACTAGCGGGGGGACGCTAGGGACGCAGTATTTT. This sequence encodes CSARLTSGGTLGTQYF.